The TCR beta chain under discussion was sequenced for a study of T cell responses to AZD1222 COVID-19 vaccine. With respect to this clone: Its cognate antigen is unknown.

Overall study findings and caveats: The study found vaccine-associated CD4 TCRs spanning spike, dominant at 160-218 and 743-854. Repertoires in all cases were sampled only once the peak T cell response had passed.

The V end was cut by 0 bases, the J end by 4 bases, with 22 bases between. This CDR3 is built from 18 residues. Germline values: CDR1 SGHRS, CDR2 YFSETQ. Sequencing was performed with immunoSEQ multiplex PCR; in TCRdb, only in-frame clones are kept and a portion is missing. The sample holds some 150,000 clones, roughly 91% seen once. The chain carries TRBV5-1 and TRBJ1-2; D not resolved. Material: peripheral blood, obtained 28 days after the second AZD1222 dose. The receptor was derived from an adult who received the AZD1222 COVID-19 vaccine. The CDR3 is CASSLAPRATEVGYGYTF. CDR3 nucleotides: TGCGCCAGCAGCTTGGCCCCCCGGGCTACCGAGGTGGGCTATGGCTACACCTTC.